This paragraph reports one TCR beta chain. Its antigen remains unidentified. Clones were sequenced by immunoSEQ multiplex PCR, and TCRdb holds only the in-frame ones, with some missing. The repertoire holds some 2,000,000 clones, with roughly 95% as singletons. This sample stems from a study of shared clonotypes between healthy human individuals. General study findings and limits: Sampling covered blood only; tissue repertoires likely differ. Naive subsets usually exceeded memory subsets in estimated richness. The study found roughly 5.3% of naive CD4 clonotypes shared across a handful of donors.

Sequenced input: naive CD4+ T cells sorted from blood. Subset denoted: CD45RA+ positively selected. The sequence was collected from a man aged 18 to 30 in good health.

This CDR3 is CASSAPGLGFTDTQYF. The CDR3 DNA sequence: TGTGCCAGCAGTGCCCCGGGACTAGGATTCACAGATACGCAGTATTTT. This chain uses TRBV25-1 with TRBJ2-3; 8 bases match TRBD2. Germline CDR1 and CDR2: MGHDK and SYGVNS. The trim removed 4 bases at V and 2 bases at J, leaving 8 bases unmatched. This CDR3 is built from 16 residues.